Listed below are T cell receptor beta chains from one sample, sequenced in a study of identifying expanded T cells in peripheral blood. Profiled with immunoSEQ multiplex PCR; TCRdb holds only in-frame clones, not every one. This table has some 72,000 clones, 90% appearing once. The sequenced sample was blood. Receptors originate from a person aged 18 to 75 in good health. Each CDR3 is given with its conserved first and last residue. The D gene is left open where the match is weak. Size values are once, few and many counts, or a class for expanded clones, and some rows have none.

size	V	D	CDR3
NA	TRBV14	NA	CASSYWEGLYTEAFF
NA	TRBV2	TRBD1	CASRLGQNYGYTF
NA	TRBV7-2	TRBD1	CASSFGGTGRPLHF
once	TRBV27	TRBD2	CASSLSRTSGRVRNEQYF
NA	TRBV6-1	NA	CASSIRGSDTEAFF
few	TRBV21-1	NA	CASLQRTSTDTQYF
NA	TRBV10-3	NA	CAISEDGGVNTEAFF
NA	TRBV15	TRBD2	CATSREAGGSDTQYF
NA	TRBV6-4	TRBD2	CASSDRGGAVDTQYF
NA	TRBV19	TRBD1	CASSARDRDNQPQHF
NA	TRBV5-1	NA	CASSPGDSGNTIYF
NA	TRBV23-1	TRBD1	CATTTTGSYTEAFF
NA	TRBV11-2	NA	CASSLGGNTIYF
NA	TRBV9	NA	CASSVEWGTEAFF
NA	TRBV6-5	NA	CASTRRNSDTQYF
once	TRBV6-5	NA	CASSYAGGYGYTF
NA	TRBV7-2	NA	CASSFGGSNYEQYF
once	TRBV29-1	TRBD2	CSVETSGSRTDTQYF
NA	TRBV7-9	TRBD2	CASSLPGLAGKETQYF
once	TRBV21-1	NA	CASSKANITDRGPSNEQFF
NA	TRBV6-5	NA	CASSYLGRFEKLFF
NA	TRBV19	NA	CASSIRGQFYNEQFF
NA	TRBV4-3	TRBD2	CASSQVGGGGAKNIQYF
NA	TRBV29-1	TRBD1	CSVENPTGEGGYTF
NA	TRBV27	NA	CASSLARGGPYEQYF
NA	TRBV5-1	TRBD1	CASSIWDRGNTEAFF
NA	TRBV30	NA	CAWSEDTDQPQHF
NA	TRBV6-5	TRBD1	CASSAGTVLIEQFF
NA	TRBV6-6	TRBD2	CASSQREAGELFF
NA	TRBV5-4	NA	CASSLSTGEQYF
NA	TRBV7-3	NA	CASSLGGDYEQYF
NA	TRBV29-1	TRBD1	CSVGWAGGAYEQYF
NA	TRBV19	NA	CASSRGALNTEAFF
NA	TRBV25-1	TRBD2	CGSTGTSGDASTDTQYF
NA	TRBV27	TRBD1	CASSLSKGQLWKHHIF
few	TRBV10-1	NA	CASYNLRGYF
NA	TRBV10-3	NA	CAISAGESVLDDEQYF
NA	TRBV27	NA	CASSLSGGLYTGELFF
few	TRBV27	NA	CASSVQGRLTDTQYF
NA	TRBV7-3	NA	CASSLMQGQETQYF
few	TRBV2	NA	CASSGYSNQPQHF